The clone carrying this T cell receptor (beta chain) was observed once. Trimming shortened V by 3 bases and J by 5 bases, and 15 bases separated the two germline ends. Germline assignment: CDR1 GTSNPN and CDR2 SVGIG (reference sequence). This CDR3 spans 14 amino acids. The sample originates from a study of CD8 T cells in Susac syndrome. An input of about 0.5 to 1 ug of RNA was subjected to reverse transcription using random hexamers. Each CDR3 protein is one row after TCRdb ran MiXCR on the immunoSEQ multiplex PCR reads. The repertoire holds 200,000 to 250,000 distinct CDR3 sequences, with about 95% as singletons.

The sequencing input was CD4+ T cells from PBMCs. V gene TRBV30 combines with J gene TRBJ2-3; D ambiguous. The source is a human donor with multiple sclerosis. Here the CDR3 DNA reads TGTGCCTGGAGCCGGACCTCTTTGGGAGATACGCAGTATTTT. Protein: CAWSRTSLGDTQYF.